This T cell receptor beta chain was found in a study of shared clonotypes between healthy human individuals. Study-level points and caveats: Estimated richness was generally greater in naive than memory subsets. Genetic and exposure-history diversity was limited by the few donors.

This clone was seen repeatedly, ten times or more. Its antigen is undetermined. Distinct nucleotide sequences in the sample also encode this CDR3. This CDR3 has 14 amino acids. Germline V gene lookup returns CDR1 SNHLY and CDR2 FYNNEI. The V end lost 6 bases, the J end lost 0 bases, and 8 bases lay between the germline ends. From CD4+ cells came CD45RA+ naive and CD45RA-negative memory subsets. The protocol was immunoSEQ multiplex PCR, while the TCRdb copy is restricted to in-frame clones and leaves out a portion. The sample contains hundreds of thousands of clones, around 78% of which appear only once.

What was sequenced was memory CD4+ T cells sorted from blood. Stated subset: CD45RA-negative fraction. This TCR derives from a woman under 40 in good health. The chain carries TRBV2 and TRBJ2-2, with D possibly being TRBD2 (5 bases). DNA of the CDR3: TGTGCCAGCAGGCGGACTGCGAACACCGGGGAGCTGTTTTTT. This sequence encodes CASRRTANTGELFF.